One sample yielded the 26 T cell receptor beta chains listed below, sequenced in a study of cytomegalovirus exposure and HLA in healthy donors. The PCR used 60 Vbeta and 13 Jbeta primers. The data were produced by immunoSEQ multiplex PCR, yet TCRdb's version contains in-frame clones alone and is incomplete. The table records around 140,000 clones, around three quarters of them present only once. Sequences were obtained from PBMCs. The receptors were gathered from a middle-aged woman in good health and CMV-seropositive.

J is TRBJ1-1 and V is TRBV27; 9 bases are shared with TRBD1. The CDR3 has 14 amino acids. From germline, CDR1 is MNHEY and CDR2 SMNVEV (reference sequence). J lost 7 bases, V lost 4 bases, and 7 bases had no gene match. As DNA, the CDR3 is TGTGCCAGCAGTTCCACAGGGGGCGCGGATGAAGCTTTCTTT. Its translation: CASSSTGGADEAFF.

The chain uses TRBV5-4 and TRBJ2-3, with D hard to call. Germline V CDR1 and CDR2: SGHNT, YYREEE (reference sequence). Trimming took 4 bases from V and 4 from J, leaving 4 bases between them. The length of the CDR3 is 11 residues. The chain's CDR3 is CASSNSDTQYF. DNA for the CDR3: TGTGCCAGCAGCAACTCAGATACGCAGTATTTT.

CDR3: CASSQVLAETQYF. The CDR3 bases are TGTGCCAGCAGCCAAGTACTAGCAGAGACCCAGTACTTC. This chain links TRBV4-2 with TRBJ2-5; D perhaps matches TRBD2 (6 bases). The ends were cut back, 1 base at V and 4 bases at J, with 7 bases in the middle. Germline assignment: CDR1 LGHNA and CDR2 YNFKEQ. The CDR3 has 13 amino acids.

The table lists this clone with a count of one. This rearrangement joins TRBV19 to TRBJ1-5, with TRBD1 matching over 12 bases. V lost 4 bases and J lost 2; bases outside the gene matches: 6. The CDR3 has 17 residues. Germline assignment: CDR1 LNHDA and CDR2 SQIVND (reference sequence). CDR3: CASSKGQGALGNQPQHF. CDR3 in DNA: TGTGCCAGTAGTAAGGGACAGGGGGCGTTGGGCAATCAGCCCCAGCATTTT.

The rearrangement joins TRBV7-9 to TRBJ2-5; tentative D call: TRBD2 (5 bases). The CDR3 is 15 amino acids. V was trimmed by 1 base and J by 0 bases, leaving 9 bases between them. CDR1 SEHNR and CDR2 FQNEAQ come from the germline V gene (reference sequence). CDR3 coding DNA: TGTGCCAGCAGCTTAGGGCCGGGGTACCAAGAGACCCAGTACTTC. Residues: CASSLGPGYQETQYF.

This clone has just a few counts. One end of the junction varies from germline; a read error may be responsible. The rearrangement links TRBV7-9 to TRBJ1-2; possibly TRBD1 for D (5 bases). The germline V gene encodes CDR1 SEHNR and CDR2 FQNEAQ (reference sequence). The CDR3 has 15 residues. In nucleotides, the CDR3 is TGTTCCAGCAGCTTAGGGGTATCGGGAGCCTATGGCTACACCTTC. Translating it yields CSSSLGVSGAYGYTF.

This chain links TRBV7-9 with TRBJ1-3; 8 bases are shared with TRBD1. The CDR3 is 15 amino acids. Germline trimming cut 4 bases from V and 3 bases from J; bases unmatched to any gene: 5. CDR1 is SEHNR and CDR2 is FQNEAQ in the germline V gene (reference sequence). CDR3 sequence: CASSSTGGIGNTIYF. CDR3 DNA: TGTGCCAGCAGCTCCACAGGGGGGATTGGAAACACCATATATTTT.

The CDR3 sequence is CASSPTGQETQYF. The CDR3 DNA reads as TGTGCCAGCAGTCCGACAGGCCAAGAGACCCAGTACTTC. This sequence joins TRBV2 and TRBJ2-5; the D gene is possibly TRBD1 (6 bases). The CDR3 covers 13 residues. CDR1 is SNHLY, CDR2 FYNNEI, per germline. V lost 5 bases, J lost 1 base, and 8 bases lay in between.

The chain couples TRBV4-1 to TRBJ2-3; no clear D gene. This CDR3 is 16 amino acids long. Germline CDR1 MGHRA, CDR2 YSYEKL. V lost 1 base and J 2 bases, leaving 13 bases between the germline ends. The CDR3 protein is CASSQVPTYSTDTQYF. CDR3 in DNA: TGCGCCAGCAGCCAAGTCCCTACCTACTCCACAGATACGCAGTATTTT.

CDR3 sequence reads: CASSRTGPRDTQYF. CDR3 coding DNA: TGTGCCAGCAGCCGGACAGGACCCAGGGATACGCAGTATTTT. This chain uses TRBV5-4 with TRBJ2-3, with TRBD1 identical over 7 bases. The V segment lost 4 bases and the J segment 6 bases; nucleotides outside the gene matches: 8. The CDR3 contains 14 residues. Germline-derived CDR1 and CDR2 are SGHNT and YYREEE (reference sequence).

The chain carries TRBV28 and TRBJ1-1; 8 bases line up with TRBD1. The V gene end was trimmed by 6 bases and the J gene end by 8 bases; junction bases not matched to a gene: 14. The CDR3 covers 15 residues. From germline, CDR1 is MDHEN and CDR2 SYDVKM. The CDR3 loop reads CASSQITDRASEAFF. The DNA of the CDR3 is TGTGCCAGCAGCCAAATCACGGACAGGGCCTCAGAAGCTTTCTTT.

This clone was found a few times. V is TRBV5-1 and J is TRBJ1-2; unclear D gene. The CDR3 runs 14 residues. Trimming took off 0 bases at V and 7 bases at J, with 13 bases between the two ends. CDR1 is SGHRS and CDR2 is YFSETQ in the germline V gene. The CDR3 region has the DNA TGCGCCAGCAGCTTGGTACTTCAGACGGGTGGCTACACCTTC. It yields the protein CASSLVLQTGGYTF.

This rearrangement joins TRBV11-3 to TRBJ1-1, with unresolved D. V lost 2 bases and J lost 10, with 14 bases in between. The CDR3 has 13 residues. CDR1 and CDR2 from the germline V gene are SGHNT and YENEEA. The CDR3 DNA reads TGTGCCAGCAGCTTAAATTCGGGGTTTGGAGCTTTCTTT. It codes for CASSLNSGFGAFF.

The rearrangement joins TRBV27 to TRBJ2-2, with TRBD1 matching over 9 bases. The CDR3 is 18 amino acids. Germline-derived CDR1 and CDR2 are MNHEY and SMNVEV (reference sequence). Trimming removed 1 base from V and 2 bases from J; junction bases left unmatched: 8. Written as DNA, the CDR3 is TGTGCCAGCAGTTTATTCTTCGGGGACAGGGTAAACACCGGGGAGCTGTTTTTT. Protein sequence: CASSLFFGDRVNTGELFF.

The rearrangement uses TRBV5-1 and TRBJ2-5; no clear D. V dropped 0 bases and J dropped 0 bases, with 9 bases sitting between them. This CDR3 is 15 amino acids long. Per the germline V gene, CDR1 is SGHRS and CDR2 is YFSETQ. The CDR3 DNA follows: TGCGCCAGCAGCTTGGAGTCAGTATACCAAGAGACCCAGTACTTC. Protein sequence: CASSLESVYQETQYF.

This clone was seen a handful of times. CDR3 in DNA: TGCAGCGTGGTACTAGCGGGAGGGCCCGGGGAGCTGTTTTTT. This gives the protein CSVVLAGGPGELFF. The chain carries TRBV29-1 and TRBJ2-2; TRBD2 matches at 13 bases. CDR1 SQVTM and CDR2 ANQGSEA come from the germline V gene. The V segment lost 6 bases and the J segment 6 bases; nucleotides outside the gene matches: 4. There are 14 residues in the CDR3.

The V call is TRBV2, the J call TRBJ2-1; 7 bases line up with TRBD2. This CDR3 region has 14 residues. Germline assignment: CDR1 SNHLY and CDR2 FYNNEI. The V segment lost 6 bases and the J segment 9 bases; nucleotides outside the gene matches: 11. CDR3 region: CASSAAGDGGEQFF. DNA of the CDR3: TGTGCCAGCAGCGCTGCGGGGGACGGCGGTGAGCAGTTCTTC. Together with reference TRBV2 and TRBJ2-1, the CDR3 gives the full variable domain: EPEVTQTPSHQVTQMGQEVILRCVPISNHLYFYWYRQILGQKVEFLVSFYNNEISEKSEIFDDQFSVERPDGSNFTLKIRSTKLEDSAMYFCASSAAGDGGEQFFGPGTRLTVL.

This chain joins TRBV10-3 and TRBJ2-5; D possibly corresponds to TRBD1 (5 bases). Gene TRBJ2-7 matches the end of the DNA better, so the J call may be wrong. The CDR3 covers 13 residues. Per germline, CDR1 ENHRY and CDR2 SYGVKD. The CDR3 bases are TGTGCCATCAGTCCCCTCCAGACAGACGAGCAGTACTTC. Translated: CAISPLQTDEQYF.

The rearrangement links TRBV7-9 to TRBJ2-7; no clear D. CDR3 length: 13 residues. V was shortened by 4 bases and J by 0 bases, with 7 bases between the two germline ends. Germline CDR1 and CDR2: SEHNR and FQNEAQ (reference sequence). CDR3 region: CASSSPNSYEQYF. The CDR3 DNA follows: TGTGCCAGCAGCTCCCCTAACTCCTACGAGCAGTACTTC.

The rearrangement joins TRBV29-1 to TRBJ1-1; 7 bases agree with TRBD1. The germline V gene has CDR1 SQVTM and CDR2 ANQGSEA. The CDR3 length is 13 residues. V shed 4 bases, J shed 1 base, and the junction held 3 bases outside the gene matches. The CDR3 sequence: CSVAGTENTEAFF. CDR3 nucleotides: TGCAGCGTTGCCGGGACAGAGAACACTGAAGCTTTCTTT.

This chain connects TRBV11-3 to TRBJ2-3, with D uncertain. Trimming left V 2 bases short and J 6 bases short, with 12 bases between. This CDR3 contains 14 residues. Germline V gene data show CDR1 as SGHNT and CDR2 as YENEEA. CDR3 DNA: TGTGCCAGCAGCTTAAATTTTCTCGCGGATACGCAGTATTTT. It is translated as CASSLNFLADTQYF.

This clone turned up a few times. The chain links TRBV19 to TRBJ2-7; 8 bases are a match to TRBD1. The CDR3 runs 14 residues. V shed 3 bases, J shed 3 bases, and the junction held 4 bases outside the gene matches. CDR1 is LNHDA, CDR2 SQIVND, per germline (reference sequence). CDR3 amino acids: CASSIKDRGYEQYF. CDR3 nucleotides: TGTGCCAGTAGTATCAAAGACAGGGGCTACGAGCAGTACTTC. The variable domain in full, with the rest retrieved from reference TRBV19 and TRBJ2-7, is DGGITQSPKYLFRKEGQNVTLSCEQNLNHDAMYWYRQDPGQGLRLIYYSQIVNDFQKGDIAEGYSVSREKKESFPLTVTSAQKNPTAFYLCASSIKDRGYEQYFGPGTRLTVT.

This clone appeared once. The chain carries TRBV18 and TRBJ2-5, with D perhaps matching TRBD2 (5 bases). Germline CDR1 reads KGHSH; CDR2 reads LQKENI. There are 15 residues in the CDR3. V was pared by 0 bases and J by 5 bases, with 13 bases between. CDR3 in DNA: TGTGCCAGCTCACCACCTGCTACGGGCGGGGAGACCCAGTACTTC. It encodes CASSPPATGGETQYF.

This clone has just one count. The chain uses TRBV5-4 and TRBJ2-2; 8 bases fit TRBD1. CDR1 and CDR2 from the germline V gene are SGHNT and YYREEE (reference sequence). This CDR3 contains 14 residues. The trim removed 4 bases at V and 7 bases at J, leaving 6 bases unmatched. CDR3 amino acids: CASSRQGSGGELFF. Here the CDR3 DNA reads TGTGCCAGCAGCCGACAGGGGTCCGGCGGGGAGCTGTTTTTT. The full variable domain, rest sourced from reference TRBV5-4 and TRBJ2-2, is ETGVTQSPTHLIKTRGQQVTLRCSSQSGHNTVSWYQQALGQGPQFIFQYYREEENGRGNFPPRFSGLQFPNYSSELNVNALELDDSALYLCASSRQGSGGELFFGEGSRLTVL.

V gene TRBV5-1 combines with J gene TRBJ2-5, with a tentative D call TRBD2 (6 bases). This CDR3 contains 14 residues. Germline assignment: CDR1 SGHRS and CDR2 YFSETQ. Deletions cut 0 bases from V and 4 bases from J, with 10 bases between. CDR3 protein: CASSLGSEGETQYF. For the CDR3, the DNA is TGCGCCAGCAGCTTGGGGTCGGAGGGAGAGACCCAGTACTTC.

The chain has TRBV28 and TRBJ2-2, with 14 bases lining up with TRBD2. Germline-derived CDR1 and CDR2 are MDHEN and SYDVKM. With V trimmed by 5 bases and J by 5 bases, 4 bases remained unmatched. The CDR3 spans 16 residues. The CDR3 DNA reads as TGTGCCAGCAGTCTAGGACTAGCGGGAGGAACCGGGGAGCTGTTTTTT. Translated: CASSLGLAGGTGELFF. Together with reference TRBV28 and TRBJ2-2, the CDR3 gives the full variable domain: DVKVTQSSRYLVKRTGEKVFLECVQDMDHENMFWYRQDPGLGLRLIYFSYDVKMKEKGDIPEGYSVSREKKERFSLILESASTNQTSMYLCASSLGLAGGTGELFFGEGSRLTVL.